This is a list of T cell receptor beta chains from one sample in a study of blood T cell repertoires in COVID-19. Clones were read by immunoSEQ multiplex PCR, and TCRdb kept only the in-frame ones, dropping some. The data contain roughly 64,000 clones, 80% to 90% of them singletons. The sample comprised peripheral blood. The receptors were gathered from a man aged 50-60 years with active COVID-19. CDR3s include the opening cysteine and the closing phenylalanine or tryptophan. The D gene is left open where the match is weak. Only part of the rows carry a size: once, few, many, or a class if the clone is expanded.

TGTGCCAGTAGTACCAATAGCGGGGAGTTGGCAGATACGCAGTATTTT	CASSTNSGELADTQYF	TRBV19	TRBJ2-3	.	TRBD2
TGCAGTGCTAGTCCCCTTCTAGCGGGGGACTCCTACGAGCAGTACTTC	CSASPLLAGDSYEQYF	TRBV20-1	TRBJ2-7	.	TRBD2
TGCAGCGTTCCAGAGGGAATGGGCACAGATACGCAGTATTTT	CSVPEGMGTDTQYF	TRBV29-1	TRBJ2-3	.	.
TGCGCCAGCAGCCAACTGACAGGGGGCGCGGGCGAGCAGTACTTC	CASSQLTGGAGEQYF	TRBV4-1	TRBJ2-7	.	TRBD1
TGTGCCACCAGTGATCCAGGACAGGGGGCAAATGAGCAGTTCTTC	CATSDPGQGANEQFF	TRBV24-1	TRBJ2-1	once	TRBD1
TGTGCCAGCGGAGGACAGGACAATCAGCCCCAGCATTTT	CASGGQDNQPQHF	TRBV3-1/TRBV3-2	TRBJ1-5	.	TRBD1
TGTGCCAGTAGTAGACCGACGGAGGGCCGAGATACGCAGTATTTT	CASSRPTEGRDTQYF	TRBV19	TRBJ2-3	.	.
TGCGCCAGCAGCTTGACAGGGACAGGGAGATCCTCTGGAAACACCATATATTTT	CASSLTGTGRSSGNTIYF	TRBV5-1	TRBJ1-3	.	TRBD1
TGTGCTAGTGGTAGGGACTCCAAGAACACTGAAGCTTTCTTT	CASGRDSKNTEAFF	TRBV12-5	TRBJ1-1	.	.
TGTGCCAGCAGCTTAGAAAGCAGGGTCTATGGCTACACCTTC	CASSLESRVYGYTF	TRBV7-2	TRBJ1-2	.	.
TGTGCCAGCAGCCGCAGGGGAAGCCGCAATCAGCCCCAGCATTTT	CASSRRGSRNQPQHF	TRBV5-6	TRBJ1-5	.	.
TGCGCCAGCAGCTTGAGGCCCGGGACAGGGTCGGAGACCCAGTACTTC	CASSLRPGTGSETQYF	TRBV5-1	TRBJ2-5	.	TRBD1
TGTGCCAGCTCACTGGCGGGGGCAGGGGGCACAGATACGCAGTATTTT	CASSLAGAGGTDTQYF	TRBV18	TRBJ2-3	few	.
TGTGCCACCTGGACAGGGGCCTACGAGCAGTACTTC	CATWTGAYEQYF	TRBV6-5	TRBJ2-7	.	TRBD1
TGCGCCAGCAGCGGACAGGGATGGACCGGGGAGCTGTTTTTT	CASSGQGWTGELFF	TRBV5-1	TRBJ2-2	.	TRBD1
TGCAGTGCTAGTCGGGAAGGGAGTGGCTACACCTTC	CSASREGSGYTF	TRBV20-1	TRBJ1-2	.	.
TGTGCCAGCAGCCCCGCGGAGGGAGCAACTAATGAAAAACTGTTTTTT	CASSPAEGATNEKLFF	TRBV3-1/TRBV3-2	TRBJ1-4	.	.
TGTGCCAGCAGCTACCGGGACATAAACACCGGGGAGCTGTTTTTT	CASSYRDINTGELFF	TRBV27	TRBJ2-2	.	.
TGTGCCAGCAGAACAGGGGGCTCGGCCTACGAGCAGTACTTC	CASRTGGSAYEQYF	TRBV25-1	TRBJ2-7	.	TRBD1
TGCAGCGTTGAAGGCTCGGCGGGGGCGACAAACTATGGCTACACCTTC	CSVEGSAGATNYGYTF	TRBV29-1	TRBJ1-2	.	.
TGTGCCAGCAGCTTAGCAGGGACTAGCGGCTACCTTTGGGAGCAGTACTTC	CASSLAGTSGYLWEQYF	TRBV7-9	TRBJ2-7	few	TRBD2
TGTGCCAGCAGCAGCGGGGGGGCGAACACAGATACGCAGTATTTT	CASSSGGANTDTQYF	TRBV5-4	TRBJ2-3	.	TRBD2
TGTGCCAGCAGCCCGATAGCGGGAGACCACGAGCAGTACTTC	CASSPIAGDHEQYF	TRBV7-9	TRBJ2-7	.	TRBD2
TGCGCCAGCAGCCTACTATCGGCAGGGAGGGACACTGAAGCTTTCTTT	CASSLLSAGRDTEAFF	TRBV5-1	TRBJ1-1	.	.
TGCGCCAGCAGCCAAGATGGTTCGGGGGGGGAGACCCAGTACTTC	CASSQDGSGGETQYF	TRBV4-1	TRBJ2-5	.	TRBD2
TGTGCCAGCAGTCTCGGGGGGTCCAGAAGATACAATGAGCAGTTCTTC	CASSLGGSRRYNEQFF	TRBV28	TRBJ2-1	.	TRBD2
TGTGCCAGCAGCTTAGCGGGGACTCGGGTTAGTTACGAGCAGTACTTC	CASSLAGTRVSYEQYF	TRBV11-2	TRBJ2-7	.	.
TGCAGCGTTGTTCCGGGCGGGAGCACAGATACGCAGTATTTT	CSVVPGGSTDTQYF	TRBV29-1	TRBJ2-3	.	.
TGTGCCAGCAGTTTAGGGCAGGGGTATTCACCCCTCCACTTT	CASSLGQGYSPLHF	TRBV27	TRBJ1-6	few	.
TGTGCCAGCAGCCAGGAGCCCGCGGCGGGCTACGAGCAGTACTTC	CASSQEPAAGYEQYF	TRBV3-1/TRBV3-2	TRBJ2-7	.	.
TGTGCCAGCTCGTGGGAGCGGACCTACAATGAGCAGTTCTTC	CASSWERTYNEQFF	TRBV7-9	TRBJ2-1	few	.
TGTGCCAGTACCCCGGAACTAGCGGGACCCTACGAGCAGTACTTC	CASTPELAGPYEQYF	TRBV19	TRBJ2-7	.	TRBD2
TGTGCCAGCAGCCGACAGGGGGCCAACGAGCAGTACTTC	CASSRQGANEQYF	TRBV3-1/TRBV3-2	TRBJ2-7	.	TRBD1
TGTGCCAGCAGTCAGCAAGAGACCCAGTACTTC	CASSQQETQYF	TRBV6-5	TRBJ2-5	.	.
TGTGCCAGCAGCTCCCTCGACAGGGGTCACACCGGGGAGCTGTTTTTT	CASSSLDRGHTGELFF	TRBV5-8	TRBJ2-2	.	TRBD1
TGTGCCATCAGCCCCGCGACAGGGGAGAGTCAGCCCCAGCATTTT	CAISPATGESQPQHF	TRBV10-3	TRBJ1-5	.	TRBD1
TGTGCCAGCAGCGACGGGGTGAATGCTGAAGCTTTCTTT	CASSDGVNAEAFF	TRBV9	TRBJ1-1	.	.
TGTGCCAGCAGCTTAGCGGGGGGGGCAGACTCACCCCTCCACTTT	CASSLAGGADSPLHF	TRBV11-2	TRBJ1-6	.	.
TGTGCCAGCAGCTTAGGGACAGGGAGAGGCAGTGAGCAGTTCTTC	CASSLGTGRGSEQFF	TRBV11-2	TRBJ2-1	.	TRBD1
TGTGCCTCCGCGCAGGGGCGTCGGGAGACCCAGTACTTC	CASAQGRRETQYF	TRBV10-3	TRBJ2-5	.	.
TGTGCCAGCAGCGTATGGGGCAGCACCGGGGAGCTGTTTTTT	CASSVWGSTGELFF	TRBV9	TRBJ2-2	.	.
TGCGCCAGCAGCTGGGACAGCCCGGACGAGCAGTACTTC	CASSWDSPDEQYF	TRBV5-1	TRBJ2-7	.	TRBD1
TGCGCCAGCAGCCCGACAGGGGATGGCAATGAGCAGTTCTTC	CASSPTGDGNEQFF	TRBV5-1	TRBJ2-1	.	TRBD1
TGTGCCATCGAGAGACTAGCGCCAAGGGTCGGGGAGCTGTTTTTT	CAIERLAPRVGELFF	TRBV6-5	TRBJ2-2	few	TRBD2
TGTGCCAGCAGCTGGGCCAGGGCGGACACTGAAGCTTTCTTT	CASSWARADTEAFF	TRBV11-2	TRBJ1-1	.	.
TGTGCCAGCAGCAGGACAGGGTCGGGGAGCTCCTATAATTCACCCCTCCACTTT	CASSRTGSGSSYNSPLHF	TRBV7-2	TRBJ1-6	.	TRBD1
TGTGCCAGCAGCCACGGACAGGGGGCGAGGGGCTACACCTTC	CASSHGQGARGYTF	TRBV4-2	TRBJ1-2	.	TRBD1
TGCGCCAGCAGCTCTAGCGGGGGCCTATACAATGAGCAGTTCTTC	CASSSSGGLYNEQFF	TRBV5-1	TRBJ2-1	.	TRBD2
TGTGCCAGTAGTGGGCCGGGGACAGCCAACACTGAAGCTTTCTTT	CASSGPGTANTEAFF	TRBV19	TRBJ1-1	.	TRBD1
TGTGCCAGCTCATCCGACAAGCTGAATAATTCACCCCTCCACTTT	CASSSDKLNNSPLHF	TRBV18	TRBJ1-6	.	.
TGTGCCAGTAGTAGGGGGACAGGGATCGATTATGGCTACACCTTC	CASSRGTGIDYGYTF	TRBV19	TRBJ1-2	.	TRBD1
TGTGCCAGCTCACCCGGACAGGCCTACTATGGCTACACCTTC	CASSPGQAYYGYTF	TRBV18	TRBJ1-2	once	TRBD1
TGTGCCAGCAGCGATACCACGGGACTAGCGGGCCTCGGTACGCAGTATTTT	CASSDTTGLAGLGTQYF	TRBV6-4	TRBJ2-3	.	TRBD2
TGTGCCAGCAGCTTAGAGGGGGCCGGAGGAGAGACCCAGTACTTC	CASSLEGAGGETQYF	TRBV7-2	TRBJ2-5	.	TRBD1
TGTGCCAGCAGTGAAGCGGCGGGGGGCGGCTATGGCTACACCTTC	CASSEAAGGGYGYTF	TRBV6-1	TRBJ1-2	.	.
TGTGCCAGCAGTGCCCCGGGGTCGGGCACTGAAGCTTTCTTT	CASSAPGSGTEAFF	TRBV28	TRBJ1-1	.	.
TGTGCCAGCAGCCCCATTTCAGATACGCAGTATTTT	CASSPISDTQYF	TRBV7-2	TRBJ2-3	.	.